Following are 30 T cell receptor beta chains from one sample sequenced in a study of blood T cell repertoires in COVID-19. Measured with immunoSEQ multiplex PCR; TCRdb has only the in-frame clones, and not every one. The profile shows roughly 200,000 clones, 65% to 90% of them singletons. The sample consisted of PBMCs or T cells enriched from blood (not recorded which). Receptors originate from a woman in her twenties or thirties who had been exposed to COVID-19.

The chain has TRBV20-1 and TRBJ2-7; TRBD2 might be the D (5 bases). The germline CDR1 and CDR2 sequences are DFQATT and SNEGSKA (reference sequence). The germline V and J ends were trimmed by 5 bases and 4 bases, with 9 bases remaining between them. The CDR3 extends over 11 amino acids. The CDR3 loop reads CSAQRGYEQYF. As DNA, the CDR3 is TGCAGTGCTCAACGGGGTTACGAGCAGTACTTC.

This chain uses TRBV28 with TRBJ1-1, with D perhaps matching TRBD1 (5 bases). This CDR3 contains 15 residues. Germline loops: CDR1 MDHEN, CDR2 SYDVKM. V lost 1 base and J 6 bases, leaving 15 bases between the germline ends. The CDR3 is CASSLFGSGTPEAFF. CDR3 DNA: TGTGCCAGCAGTTTATTCGGCAGCGGGACCCCTGAAGCTTTCTTT.

This clone was seen a handful of times. The genes are TRBV19 and TRBJ1-3; 7 positions match TRBD1. This CDR3 comprises 18 residues. Looked up from germline, CDR1 is LNHDA and CDR2 is SQIVND (reference sequence). V lost 3 bases, J lost 1 base, and 12 bases stayed unmatched. The CDR3 coding sequence is TGTGCCAGTAGTATTCCGGGACAGCCCTCTGGGTCTGGAAACACCATATATTTT. Its protein is CASSIPGQPSGSGNTIYF.

The chain joins TRBV4-1 to TRBJ2-1, with TRBD2 matching over 9 bases. V was clipped by 0 bases and J by 10 bases; unmatched bases: 10. Germline CDR1 is MGHRA and CDR2 is YSYEKL. The CDR3 spans 16 residues. CDR3: CASSQEEAAGGMEQFF. The DNA for the CDR3 is TGCGCCAGCAGCCAAGAGGAGGCGGCGGGGGGGATGGAGCAGTTCTTC.

The chain uses TRBV5-8 and TRBJ1-5, with TRBD1 as a possible D gene (5 bases). Germline V gives CDR1 SGHTS, CDR2 YDEGEE. This CDR3 is 16 amino acids long. Trimming cost V 4 bases and J 0 bases, with 14 bases left between them. Written as DNA, the CDR3 is TGTGCCAGCAGCCAAGCCAGGGCAGTTAGCAATCAGCCCCAGCATTTT. It encodes CASSQARAVSNQPQHF.

The chain links TRBV27 to TRBJ2-7, with D possibly TRBD2 on 6 matching bases. Trimming removed 6 bases from V and 7 bases from J, with 16 bases in between. CDR3 size: 13 residues. In germline, CDR1 is MNHEY, CDR2 SMNVEV (reference sequence). The CDR3 sequence: CASSGTAPREQYF. As DNA, the CDR3 is TGTGCCAGCAGCGGGACTGCCCCCCGGGAGCAGTACTTC.

The V gene is TRBV11-2, the J gene TRBJ2-7; 11 bases agree with TRBD1. CDR1 and CDR2 from the germline V gene are SGHAT and FQNNGV. With 4 bases clipped from V and 3 bases from J, the junction kept 2 bases outside the gene matches. This CDR3 region has 14 residues. CDR3: CASSWGTGGYEQYF. The CDR3 bases are TGTGCCAGCAGCTGGGGGACAGGGGGCTACGAGCAGTACTTC.

This chain links TRBV6-5 with TRBJ1-1; D uncertain. CDR3 length: 15 amino acids. The germline V and J ends were trimmed by 2 bases and 0 bases, with 10 bases remaining between them. Germline loops: CDR1 MNHEY, CDR2 SVGAGI. The CDR3 nucleotides read TGTGCCAGCAGTTACAGCCCGCGGGTGAACACTGAAGCTTTCTTT. It codes for CASSYSPRVNTEAFF.

V and J are TRBV5-1 and TRBJ1-2; TRBD1 matches 9 bases. Germline loops: CDR1 SGHRS, CDR2 YFSETQ. V was pared by 4 bases and J by 6 bases, with 10 bases of the junction left unmatched. The CDR3 runs to 15 residues. The CDR3 sequence is CASSDPRTGDDGYTF. For the CDR3, the DNA is TGCGCCAGCAGCGACCCGCGGACAGGGGATGATGGCTACACCTTC.

The chain couples TRBV5-1 to TRBJ2-1; D may be TRBD1 (5 bases). V was pared by 4 bases and J by 5 bases, with 16 bases between. CDR3 length equals 15 residues. The V gene's germline CDR1 is SGHRS and CDR2 YFSETQ. CDR3 DNA: TGCGCCAGCAGCCCTCCCCTAACAGGTAACAATGAGCAGTTCTTC. Protein product: CASSPPLTGNNEQFF.

The chain uses TRBV19 and TRBJ1-1, with TRBD1 matching 8 bases. Trimming took 7 bases from V and 1 from J; bases not matched to a gene: 5. This CDR3 is 14 amino acids long. The germline V gene has CDR1 LNHDA and CDR2 SQIVND (reference sequence). Here the CDR3 DNA reads TGTGCCAGTACCCCGACAGGGGCGAACACTGAAGCTTTCTTT. Residues: CASTPTGANTEAFF.

The rearrangement links TRBV19 to TRBJ2-3; weak D call: TRBD1 (5 bases). With 5 bases removed from V and 5 bases from J, the gap between germline ends came to 17 bases. CDR3 length equals 15 residues. Germline V CDR1 and CDR2: LNHDA, SQIVND (reference sequence). Written as DNA, the CDR3 is TGTGCCAGTAGTTTTATTGGCAGGGAACGAGATACGCAGTATTTT. It is translated as CASSFIGRERDTQYF.

The chain combines TRBV29-1 with TRBJ2-3; D is unresolved. This CDR3 contains 14 residues. Per germline, CDR1 SQVTM and CDR2 ANQGSEA. With 1 base removed from V and 2 bases from J, the gap between germline ends came to 10 bases. CDR3 DNA sequence: TGCAGCGTTGAAGTCAATCAATCCACAGATACGCAGTATTTT. Amino acid sequence: CSVEVNQSTDTQYF.

The chain employs TRBV6-6 and TRBJ1-2, with D unresolved. Per germline, CDR1 MNHNY and CDR2 SVGAGI (reference sequence). The CDR3 contains 15 residues. V was trimmed by 6 bases and J by 6 bases, leaving 20 bases between them. CDR3 sequence (DNA): TGTGCCAGCAGCCTAGTGGAGGCTCCAACTGATGGCTACACCTTC. It translates to CASSLVEAPTDGYTF.

V is TRBV5-1 and J is TRBJ1-4; no clear D gene. The CDR3 has 14 residues. Per germline, CDR1 SGHRS and CDR2 YFSETQ. The germline V and J ends were trimmed by 0 bases and 3 bases, with 6 bases remaining between them. CDR3 region: CASSLGSANEKLFF. The CDR3 coding sequence is TGCGCCAGCAGCTTGGGTAGTGCTAATGAAAAACTGTTTTTT.

The chain is built from TRBV7-9 and TRBJ2-1; 12 bases map to TRBD2. V shed 6 bases and J 6 bases; nucleotides not matched to a gene: 6. Germline CDR1 SEHNR, CDR2 FQNEAQ (reference sequence). The CDR3 runs to 15 residues. CDR3 sequence: CASSHTSGGINEQFF. The CDR3 DNA reads TGTGCCAGCAGTCATACTAGCGGGGGGATCAATGAGCAGTTCTTC.

The chain recombines TRBV15 with TRBJ2-3; 7 bases are shared with TRBD2. V lost 3 bases to trimming and J lost 6 bases; unmatched junction nucleotides: 9. The CDR3 is 15 amino acids. Germline CDR1 reads LNHNV; CDR2 reads YYDKDF (reference sequence). The CDR3 DNA reads as TGTGCCACCAGCAGGACTAGCCCTGGGGCGGATACGCAGTATTTT. It yields the protein CATSRTSPGADTQYF.

The DNA for the CDR3 is TGTGCCACCAGCGTAGAGGCCCTTAGCAATCAGCCCCAGCATTTT. It translates to CATSVEALSNQPQHF. The chain has TRBV15 and TRBJ1-5; D remains ambiguous. This CDR3 has 15 amino acids. V dropped 5 bases and J dropped 0 bases, with 11 bases sitting between them. The germline gives CDR1 LNHNV, CDR2 YYDKDF (reference sequence).

The J gene is TRBJ2-1, the V gene TRBV10-3; the match to TRBD2 covers 13 bases. The germline gives CDR1 ENHRY, CDR2 SYGVKD. The CDR3 runs to 16 residues. V was clipped by 10 bases and J by 4 bases; unmatched bases: 10. CDR3 sequence (DNA): TGTGCCACCACCGGGACTAGCGGGGACCCATACAATGAGCAGTTCTTC. Amino acids: CATTGTSGDPYNEQFF.

The chain has TRBV18 and TRBJ1-1, with 7 bases identical to TRBD1. Germline V CDR1 and CDR2: KGHSH, LQKENI. V lost 3 bases and J lost 4; bases outside the gene matches: 14. The CDR3 runs to 17 residues. DNA of the CDR3: TGTGCCAGCTCACCCCCACGTACAGGGGTGGAAGGCACTGAAGCTTTCTTT. Its protein product is CASSPPRTGVEGTEAFF.

V usage is TRBV11-2 and J usage is TRBJ1-1, with D possibly TRBD1 on 6 matching bases. Trimming shortened V by 5 bases and J by 4 bases, and 17 bases separated the two germline ends. Germline CDR1 and CDR2: SGHAT and FQNNGV. This CDR3 comprises 15 residues. Here the CDR3 reads CASSKDTGFGTEAFF. The CDR3 bases are TGTGCCAGCAGCAAGGATACAGGGTTTGGCACTGAAGCTTTCTTT.

This clone was counted between two and nine times. The chain links TRBV30 to TRBJ1-2; TRBD1 might be the D (5 bases). Germline CDR1 is GTSNPN and CDR2 is SVGIG (reference sequence). Deletions cut 4 bases from V and 0 bases from J, with 15 bases between. The CDR3 contains 15 residues. The CDR3 sequence is CAWKTRGWANYGYTF. The CDR3 DNA is TGTGCCTGGAAGACTCGGGGGTGGGCTAACTATGGCTACACCTTC.

J is TRBJ2-7 and V is TRBV12-3 or TRBV12-4; 7 bases align to TRBD1. The CDR3 is 13 residues long. V was clipped by 5 bases and J by 2 bases; unmatched bases: 3. The CDR3 sequence is CASSRGQTYEQYF. The CDR3 nucleotides are TGTGCCAGCAGTAGGGGACAGACCTACGAGCAGTACTTC.

This clone appeared once. This chain uses TRBV29-1 with TRBJ1-2, with 7 bases matching TRBD1. The CDR3 consists of 14 residues. Germline loops: CDR1 SQVTM, CDR2 ANQGSEA. J gave up 1 base and V 2 bases, and 4 bases lay outside the gene matches. CDR3 DNA: TGCAGCGTTGAAAAACAGGGGTTTAACTATGGCTACACCTTC. It translates to CSVEKQGFNYGYTF.

The table lists this clone with a count of one. The chain recombines TRBV6-6 with TRBJ2-7, with D unresolved. The CDR3 is made up of 13 amino acids. The ends were cut back, 5 bases at V and 3 bases at J, with 11 bases in the middle. The germline gives CDR1 MNHNY, CDR2 SVGAGI (reference sequence). CDR3 bases: TGTGCCAGCAGTGCAGTCCGAGGCTACGAGCAGTACTTC. Encoded protein: CASSAVRGYEQYF.

This chain links TRBV10-1 with TRBJ2-1; possibly TRBD2 for D (5 bases). Trimming took off 4 bases at V and 1 base at J, with 11 bases between the two ends. This CDR3 is built from 15 residues. Germline CDR1 is WNHNN and CDR2 is SYGVQD (reference sequence). The DNA of the CDR3 is TGCGCCAGCAGTGCGGAGGTGGGGTCCTACAATGAGCAGTTCTTC. It encodes CASSAEVGSYNEQFF.

V and J are TRBV2 and TRBJ1-3, with D tentatively TRBD1 (5 bases). The V end was cut by 6 bases, the J end by 0 bases, with 9 bases between. This CDR3 has 14 amino acids. Germline loops: CDR1 SNHLY, CDR2 FYNNEI. The CDR3 region is CASRSGNSGNTIYF. The CDR3 DNA reads as TGTGCCAGCAGGTCAGGGAACTCTGGAAACACCATATATTTT.

The rearrangement joins TRBV2 to TRBJ2-7; 8 bases map to TRBD1. CDR1 is SNHLY, CDR2 FYNNEI, per germline. Germline trimming cut 6 bases from V and 2 bases from J; bases unmatched to any gene: 6. The CDR3 extends over 14 amino acids. The CDR3 sequence is CASRDRQGTYEQYF. As DNA, the CDR3 is TGTGCCAGCAGAGACCGACAGGGGACCTACGAGCAGTACTTC. The full variable domain, its missing parts supplied by reference TRBV2 and TRBJ2-7, is EPEVTQTPSHQVTQMGQEVILRCVPISNHLYFYWYRQILGQKVEFLVSFYNNEISEKSEIFDDQFSVERPDGSNFTLKIRSTKLEDSAMYFCASRDRQGTYEQYFGPGTRLTVT.

This chain connects TRBV7-2 to TRBJ1-6; the match to TRBD1 covers 7 bases. With 5 bases clipped from V and 10 bases from J, the junction kept 8 bases outside the gene matches. The CDR3 spans 14 residues. CDR1 is SGHTA and CDR2 is FQGNSA in the germline V gene. For the CDR3, the DNA is TGTGCCAGCAGCCCAGGGGGTAGTGGATCACCCCTCCACTTT. Its protein is CASSPGGSGSPLHF.

J is TRBJ2-3 and V is TRBV27, with TRBD1 as a possible D gene (6 bases). V dropped 1 base and J dropped 6 bases, with 17 bases sitting between them. The CDR3 is made up of 16 amino acids. Germline CDR1 reads MNHEY; CDR2 reads SMNVEV (reference sequence). The CDR3 here is CASSLFQTGFRDTQYF. The CDR3, as DNA: TGTGCCAGCAGTTTATTCCAGACAGGTTTTCGTGATACGCAGTATTTT.